The rows below give T cell receptor beta chains drawn from one sample of a study of blood T cell repertoires in COVID-19. The repertoire was sequenced with immunoSEQ multiplex PCR; TCRdb's copy has only in-frame clones and lacks some. The table has roughly 100,000 clones, more than 85% seen once. The sample taken for sequencing was peripheral blood. Every receptor here comes from a man aged 50-59 years with active or convalescent COVID-19. CDR3s include the opening cysteine and the closing phenylalanine or tryptophan. Rows may omit the clone size; those that give it use once, few, many or a size class.

V gene | clone size | CDR3 protein
TRBV3-1/TRBV3-2 | NA | CASSPAGGQETQYF
TRBV3-1/TRBV3-2 | NA | CASSLGGLSSYEQYF
TRBV5-6 | NA | CASSLERGGVETQYF
TRBV27 | NA | CASSLVYSTDTQYF
TRBV7-9 | few | CASSGDSSMNTEAFF
TRBV11-2 | NA | CASSLDNRDTEAFF
TRBV28 | once | CASSLLDTQYF
TRBV3-1/TRBV3-2 | once | CASSQGAGGRNEQFF
TRBV19 | NA | CASSLPSGSTDTQYF
TRBV30 | NA | CAWSGGGTDTQYF
TRBV24-1 | NA | CATSDGQGGNEQFF
TRBV2 | NA | CASSGNSYTDTQYF
TRBV7-2 | NA | CASTFRGTEAFF
TRBV19 | NA | CASSIDPVDRNYGYTF
TRBV19 | NA | CASSTGGAGYGYTF
TRBV7-2 | NA | CASSKTVATNEKLFF
TRBV4-3 | NA | CASSQGITGGQGGNSPLHF
TRBV18 | NA | CASSPPAGFNTQYF
TRBV7-9 | NA | CASSLASDRGLQPQHF
TRBV18 | NA | CASSPPQGGIANYGYTF
TRBV7-8 | NA | CASSGGDINQPQHF
TRBV4-3 | NA | CASSPRPGKNEKLFF
TRBV12-3/TRBV12-4 | NA | CASSWGGGDGYTF
TRBV29-1 | once | CSVRNWGDYTF
TRBV7-9 | NA | CASSLRGSNYNEQFF
TRBV5-1 | NA | CASSLGTVSTDTQYF
TRBV7-9 | NA | CASSLFSGSTDTQYF
TRBV24-1 | NA | CATSGRPGQGATNEKLFF
TRBV10-3 | few | CAVRTGRTNEKLFF
TRBV19 | NA | CASLGQGGSPLHF
TRBV7-8 | NA | CASSTDRGTDGYTF
TRBV5-1 | once | CASSLGQISATFF
TRBV19 | NA | CASSIGFYSNQPQHF
TRBV2 | once | CASITGGDEKLFF
TRBV25-1 | few | CASNSYNSPLHF
TRBV2 | NA | CASSPGTGGVTDTQYF
TRBV6-2/TRBV6-3 | few | CASSYSTGHQPQHF
TRBV6-4 | NA | CASSKAGGLRNEQFF
TRBV6-5 | NA | CASSFQGGPETQYF
TRBV2 | NA | CASRGGNYGYTF
TRBV12-3/TRBV12-4 | NA | CASSLLASDTQYF
TRBV5-1 | NA | CASSWGTGGRDNEQFF
TRBV28 | NA | CASSWSYLGQGGSPLHF
TRBV21-1 | NA | CASSLPFQVNYGYTF